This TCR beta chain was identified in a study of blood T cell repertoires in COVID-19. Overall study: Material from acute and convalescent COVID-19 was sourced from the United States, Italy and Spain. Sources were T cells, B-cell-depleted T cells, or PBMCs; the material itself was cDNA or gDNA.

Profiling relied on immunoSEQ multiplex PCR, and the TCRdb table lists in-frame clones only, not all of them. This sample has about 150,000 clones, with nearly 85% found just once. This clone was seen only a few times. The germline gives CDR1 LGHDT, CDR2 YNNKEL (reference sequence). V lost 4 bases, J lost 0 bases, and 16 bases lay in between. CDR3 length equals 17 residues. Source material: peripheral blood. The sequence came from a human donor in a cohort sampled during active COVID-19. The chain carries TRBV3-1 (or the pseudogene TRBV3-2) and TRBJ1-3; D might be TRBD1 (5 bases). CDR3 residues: CASSPPSGLISGNTIYF. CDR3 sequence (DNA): TGTGCCAGCAGCCCTCCGTCAGGGCTCATCTCTGGAAACACCATATATTTT.